These 26 T cell receptor beta chains originate from one sample sequenced in a study. Repertoires were generated with immunoSEQ multiplex PCR, while TCRdb's copy carries only in-frame clones and drops some. The sample lists nearly 70,000 clones, around 93% occurring once. The sequenced sample consisted of PBMCs. These TCRs come from a man aged 35 to 55 with rheumatoid arthritis.

This chain links TRBV27 with TRBJ2-5, with D uncertain. CDR1 and CDR2 (germline): MNHEY, SMNVEV (reference sequence). Deletions cut 3 bases from V and 2 bases from J, with 7 bases between. This CDR3 spans 13 amino acids. CDR3 amino acids: CASSLAQQETQYF. DNA for the CDR3: TGTGCCAGCAGTTTGGCACAGCAAGAGACCCAGTACTTC.

V is TRBV20-1 and J is TRBJ1-2; D gene ambiguous. This CDR3 contains 11 residues. V gave up 5 bases and J gave up 3 bases, with 7 bases separating them. Germline V gives CDR1 DFQATT, CDR2 SNEGSKA (reference sequence). The CDR3 DNA reads TGCAGTGCTTCCCGGGACTATGGCTACACCTTC. Translating gives CSASRDYGYTF.

The chain combines TRBV6-1 with TRBJ2-7, with D possibly called TRBD1 or TRBD2 (5 bases each). Germline loops: CDR1 MNHNS, CDR2 SASEGT. Trimming took 0 bases from V and 12 from J, leaving 9 bases between them. The CDR3 runs to 11 residues. The chain's CDR3 is CASSEAQGTYF. The CDR3 region has the DNA TGTGCCAGCAGTGAAGCCCAAGGGACGTACTTC.

V gene TRBV19 combines with J gene TRBJ1-6, with D tentatively TRBD1 (6 bases). V was pared by 1 base and J by 8 bases, with 12 bases between. The CDR3 runs to 15 residues. The germline V gene encodes CDR1 LNHDA and CDR2 SQIVND (reference sequence). CDR3 coding DNA: TGTGCCAGTAGTATAGTAAAGGGGGTTCATTCACCCCTCCACTTT. Translation: CASSIVKGVHSPLHF.

As DNA, the CDR3 is TGTGCCACCCGTCCCGACAGGGTCTCCTACAATGAGCAGTTCTTC. Amino acids: CATRPDRVSYNEQFF. This chain uses TRBV27 with TRBJ2-1, with 7 bases aligning to TRBD1. Germline assignment: CDR1 MNHEY and CDR2 SMNVEV (reference sequence). The trim removed 10 bases at V and 0 bases at J, leaving 9 bases unmatched. CDR3 size: 15 residues.

The V call is TRBV19, the J call TRBJ2-7; 7 nucleotides line up with TRBD1. The germline CDR1 and CDR2 sequences are LNHDA and SQIVND (reference sequence). The CDR3 spans 16 residues. Trimming at V came to 5 bases and at J to 4 bases, leaving 14 bases not matched to a gene. This CDR3 reads CASSQESRGRGYEQYF. CDR3 bases: TGTGCCAGTAGTCAAGAGTCGAGGGGGCGCGGGTACGAGCAGTACTTC.

In this sample, this clone turned up a few times. The V gene is TRBV3-1 (or the pseudogene TRBV3-2), the J gene TRBJ1-2; D not resolved. This CDR3 has 13 amino acids. The V end was cut by 1 base, the J end by 7 bases, with 10 bases between. The germline V gene has CDR1 LGHDT and CDR2 YNNKEL (reference sequence). Here the CDR3 DNA reads TGTGCCAGCAGCCAAGCGGTAGCGTTTGGCTACACCTTC. Protein product: CASSQAVAFGYTF.

The chain carries TRBV30 and TRBJ2-7, with unresolved D. Germline loops: CDR1 GTSNPN, CDR2 SVGIG (reference sequence). There are 14 residues in the CDR3. The ends were cut back, 3 bases at V and 4 bases at J, with 16 bases in the middle. CDR3 coding DNA: TGTGCCTGGAGGGGTACGGAGCGCCCATACGAGCAGTACTTC. Translated: CAWRGTERPYEQYF.

The V and J genes are TRBV14 and TRBJ2-1, with 9 positions matching TRBD2. The length of the CDR3 is 16 residues. CDR1 SGHDN and CDR2 FVKESK come from the germline V gene. With V trimmed by 4 bases and J by 2 bases, 6 bases remained unmatched. CDR3 nucleotides: TGTGCCAGCAGCCGTAGCGGGGGACAAACCTACAATGAGCAGTTCTTC. It encodes CASSRSGGQTYNEQFF.

The chain uses TRBV28 and TRBJ1-5; D not resolved. The CDR3 spans 12 residues. V was cut by 1 base and J by 5 bases, with 3 bases left in between. The V gene's germline CDR1 is MDHEN and CDR2 SYDVKM. The CDR3 coding sequence is TGTGCCAGCAGTTTATTATATCAGCCCCAGCATTTT. Translating it yields CASSLLYQPQHF.

CDR3 residues: CASSLAGGHSYNEQFF. CDR3 bases: TGCGCCAGCAGCTTGGCCGGGGGGCACTCCTACAATGAGCAGTTCTTC. The chain carries TRBV5-1 and TRBJ2-1; D possibly corresponds to TRBD2 (7 bases). The germline V and J ends were trimmed by 0 bases and 0 bases, with 10 bases remaining between them. The CDR3 totals 16 residues. Germline lookup yields CDR1 SGHRS and CDR2 YFSETQ.

This chain uses TRBV28 with TRBJ1-6; D ambiguous. The germline gives CDR1 MDHEN, CDR2 SYDVKM. V was pared by 5 bases and J by 8 bases, with 7 bases between. The CDR3 sequence is 12 residues long. In DNA form, the CDR3 reads TGTGCCAGCAGTCTTCCTTATTCACCCCTCCACTTT. As protein: CASSLPYSPLHF.

The V call is TRBV10-3, the J call TRBJ1-1, with D perhaps TRBD1 (6 bases). This CDR3 is 14 amino acids long. The germline V gene encodes CDR1 ENHRY and CDR2 SYGVKD. Trimming cost V 2 bases and J 1 base, with 8 bases left between them. CDR3 bases: TGTGCCATCAGTGAGGGACAGAGGAACACTGAAGCTTTCTTT. Translation gives CAISEGQRNTEAFF.

This chain uses TRBV5-1 with TRBJ2-7, with 9 bases that match TRBD1. Germline values: CDR1 SGHRS, CDR2 YFSETQ. CDR3 length: 17 residues. The junction had 10 bases not matched to a gene; V was cut back by 1 base and J by 2 bases. This chain's CDR3 is CASSLPEGGQGAYEQYF. Written as DNA, the CDR3 is TGCGCCAGCAGCTTGCCCGAGGGGGGACAGGGTGCCTACGAGCAGTACTTC.

This chain connects TRBV5-6 to TRBJ2-7; 7 bases map to TRBD1. The CDR3 loop spans 12 amino acids. From germline, CDR1 is SGHDT and CDR2 YYEEEE. The V and J ends lost 5 bases and 5 bases, in that order; junction bases with no gene match: 4. CDR3 loop: CASRYRGHEQYF. The CDR3, as DNA: TGTGCCAGCAGGTATAGGGGGCACGAGCAGTACTTC.

This sequence joins TRBV12-3 or TRBV12-4 and TRBJ2-7; 8 nucleotides line up with TRBD1. Trimming took 1 base from V and 6 from J; bases not matched to a gene: 2. There are 13 residues in the CDR3. Written as DNA, the CDR3 is TGTGCCAGCAGTTTAGGACAGGGGTTCGAGCAGTACTTC. Residues: CASSLGQGFEQYF.

The chain links TRBV5-4 to TRBJ2-5; a possible D gene is TRBD2 (5 bases). V was trimmed by 4 bases and J by 3 bases, leaving 10 bases between them. The CDR3 has 13 residues. Germline V gene data show CDR1 as SGHNT and CDR2 as YYREEE (reference sequence). CDR3 in amino acids: CASSLDGEETQYF. The CDR3 coding sequence is TGTGCCAGCAGCCTGGACGGGGAAGAGACCCAGTACTTC.

The V gene is TRBV7-2, the J gene TRBJ2-7; D remains ambiguous. Germline V gene data show CDR1 as SGHTA and CDR2 as FQGNSA. The CDR3 is 13 residues long. Trimming left V 1 base short and J 0 bases short, with 4 bases between. The CDR3 sequence: CASSLGASYEQYF. In nucleotides, the CDR3 is TGTGCCAGCAGCTTAGGCGCCTCCTACGAGCAGTACTTC.

The chain couples TRBV18 to TRBJ2-3, with D unresolved. This CDR3 region has 13 residues. V shed 3 bases and J shed 2 bases, with 6 bases lying between them. Germline assignment: CDR1 KGHSH and CDR2 LQKENI. In DNA form, the CDR3 reads TGTGCCAGCTCACCTCTTTCCACAGATACGCAGTATTTT. It yields the protein CASSPLSTDTQYF. Looking up the rest from reference TRBV18 and TRBJ2-3 gives the full variable domain: NAGVMQNPRHLVRRRGQEARLRCSPMKGHSHVYWYRQLPEEGLKFMVYLQKENIIDESGMPKERFSAEFPKEGPSILRIQQVVRGDSAAYFCASSPLSTDTQYFGPGTRLTVL.

This chain connects TRBV5-1 to TRBJ2-2, with D possibly TRBD2 on 5 matching bases. The CDR3 has 14 residues. CDR1 is SGHRS and CDR2 is YFSETQ in the germline V gene. The V gene lost 5 bases and the J gene lost 6 bases, with 14 bases spanning the gap. The DNA for the CDR3 is TGCGCCAGCAGAGTAGGTGCCGGGGCCGGGGAGCTGTTTTTT. Its protein is CASRVGAGAGELFF.

V gene TRBV9 combines with J gene TRBJ1-1; TRBD1 aligns across 8 bases. The CDR3 loop spans 15 amino acids. J was trimmed by 1 base and V by 0 bases; bases with no gene match: 2. Germline lookup yields CDR1 SGDLS and CDR2 YYNGEE. As DNA, the CDR3 is TGTGCCAGCAGCGTAGCTCAGGGGGCGAACACTGAAGCTTTCTTT. Protein: CASSVAQGANTEAFF.

The CDR3 DNA reads as TGTGCCAGCAGGGAGGACGCTGGGGCCAACGTCCTGACTTTC. It specifies CASREDAGANVLTF. The V call is TRBV28, the J call TRBJ2-6; a possible D gene is TRBD2 (5 bases). Germline lookup yields CDR1 MDHEN and CDR2 SYDVKM. Trimming took 6 bases from V and 2 from J, leaving 8 bases between them. The CDR3 has 14 residues.

The V and J genes are TRBV2 and TRBJ1-2; tentative D call: TRBD1 (5 bases). This CDR3 has 14 residues. The V gene lost 5 bases and the J gene lost 4 bases, with 14 bases spanning the gap. CDR1 SNHLY and CDR2 FYNNEI come from the germline V gene. The CDR3 DNA is TGTGCCAGCAGTCTTGACAGTCTGGCCTATGGCTACACCTTC. Its protein is CASSLDSLAYGYTF.

The table lists this clone with a count of one. The gene calls are TRBV14 and TRBJ1-6, with unresolved D. The CDR3 has 15 residues. Germline CDR1 reads SGHDN; CDR2 reads FVKESK. V lost 0 bases, J lost 10 bases, and 13 bases lay in between. The chain's CDR3 is CASSQDYGRWSPLHF. In nucleotides, the CDR3 is TGTGCCAGCAGCCAAGATTACGGGCGGTGGTCACCCCTCCACTTT.

The rearrangement links TRBV7-2 to TRBJ2-5, with D uncertain. There are 12 residues in the CDR3. Germline loops: CDR1 SGHTA, CDR2 FQGNSA. V was pared by 5 bases and J by 4 bases, with 8 bases between. The CDR3 coding sequence is TGTGCCAGCAGCCTGTCGAGAGAGACCCAGTACTTC. Protein: CASSLSRETQYF.

V is TRBV28 and J is TRBJ1-5; D gene unclear. Germline-derived CDR1 and CDR2 are MDHEN and SYDVKM. Trimming took off 3 bases at V and 8 bases at J, with 14 bases between the two ends. This CDR3 has 14 amino acids. The CDR3 spells CASSFQALREPQHF. The CDR3 coding sequence is TGTGCCAGCAGTTTTCAGGCCTTAAGGGAGCCCCAGCATTTT.